The present TCR beta chain was sequenced within a study of beta chain features in type 1 diabetes. Study results and caveats: People with Type 1 diabetes carried modestly yet significantly shorter TCRB CDR3s in all four CD4+ subsets.

This clone was detected a few times. Its antigen is as yet unknown. Expressed TCRB transcripts were sequenced because the entire RNA isolate underwent reverse transcription. Approximately 3.5 million reads, on average, came from each naive, central memory and regulatory T cell sample. The table came from immunoSEQ multiplex PCR; TCRdb's copy has only in-frame clones and leaves some out. The sample has some 110,000 clones, around 17% seen once. Trimming pared 6 bases from V and 0 bases from J, leaving 10 bases between. The CDR3 has 14 amino acids. The germline V gene encodes CDR1 SNHLY and CDR2 FYNNEI. The TCR was taken from a man aged 25-40 years with type 1 diabetes. Sequences were obtained from central memory CD4+ T cells from blood. The V gene is TRBV2, the J gene TRBJ2-3; D not resolved. The CDR3 region has the DNA TGTGCCAGCAGACCACTACTTAGCACAGATACGCAGTATTTT. The encoded protein is CASRPLLSTDTQYF.